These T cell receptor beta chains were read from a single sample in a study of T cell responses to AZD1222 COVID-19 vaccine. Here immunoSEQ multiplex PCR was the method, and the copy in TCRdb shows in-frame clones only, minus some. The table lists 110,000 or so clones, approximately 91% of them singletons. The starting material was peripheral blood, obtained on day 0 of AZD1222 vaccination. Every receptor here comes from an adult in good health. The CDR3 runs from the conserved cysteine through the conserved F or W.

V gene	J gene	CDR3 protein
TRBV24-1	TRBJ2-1	CATSDLSGGNNEQFF
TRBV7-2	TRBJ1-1	CASSGRQGGTEAFF
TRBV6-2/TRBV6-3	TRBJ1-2	CASSYSAGSNYGYTF
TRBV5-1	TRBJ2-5	CASGISGGVEETQYF
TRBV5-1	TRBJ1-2	CASSSEGANYGYTF
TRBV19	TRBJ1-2	CASSMQQNYGYTF
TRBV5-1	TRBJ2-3	CASSSGLAGVADTQYF
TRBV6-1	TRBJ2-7	CASSVHSGPSRGEQYF
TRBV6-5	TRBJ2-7	CASSLELAGGREQYF
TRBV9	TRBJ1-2	CASSPQVQVTYGYTF
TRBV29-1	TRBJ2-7	CSVEGGRGVDEQYF
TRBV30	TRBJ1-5	CAWSAGHWGLGNQPQHF
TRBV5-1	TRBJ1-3	CASSVTAYSGNTIYF
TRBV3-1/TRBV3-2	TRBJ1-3	CASSQGLQGAGNTIYF
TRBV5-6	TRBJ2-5	CASSLRAGSGETQYF
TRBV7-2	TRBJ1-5	CASSLSGTENQPQHF
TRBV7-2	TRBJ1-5	CASSLSTGSNQPQHF
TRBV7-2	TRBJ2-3	CASSMERLAGADTQYF
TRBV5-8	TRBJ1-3	CASSLVPGRGGGNTIYF
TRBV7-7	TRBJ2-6	CASSSVPQILGANVLTF
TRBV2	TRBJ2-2	CASSEEERELTGELFF
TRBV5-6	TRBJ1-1	CASSYGTSLNTEAFF
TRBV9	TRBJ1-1	CASSPQGARGTEAFF
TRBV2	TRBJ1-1	CASSPGLGDTEAFF
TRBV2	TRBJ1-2	CASSEEAGYGYTF
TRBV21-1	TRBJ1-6	CASSKFGRNRGRSYNSPLHF
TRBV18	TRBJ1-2	CASSPPGASLYGYTF
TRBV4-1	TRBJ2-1	CASSQEFFPSTGAGEQFF
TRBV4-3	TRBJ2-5	CASSQDGRGGSQETQYF
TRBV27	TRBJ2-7	CASSYTTTNYEQYF
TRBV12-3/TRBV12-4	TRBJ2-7	CASRHQDGEQYF
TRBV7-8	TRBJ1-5	CASSLMGGISNQPQHF
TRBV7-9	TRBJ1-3	CASSLDVGNTIYF
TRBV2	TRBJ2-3	CASTGGWEDTQYF
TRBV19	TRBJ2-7	CASSFGSGTFYEQYF
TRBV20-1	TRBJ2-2	CSASRQGTTGELFF
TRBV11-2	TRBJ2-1	CASSLRSRGVEFF
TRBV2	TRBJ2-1	CASSDLYNEQFF
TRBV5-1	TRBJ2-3	CASATRGLATDTQYF
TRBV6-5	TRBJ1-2	CASSIAVSGNGYTF
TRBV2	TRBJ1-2	CASSEQNYGYTF
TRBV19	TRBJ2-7	CASSNIYEQYF
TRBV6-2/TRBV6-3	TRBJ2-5	CASSPGEQETQYF
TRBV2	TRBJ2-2	CASSLTNTGELFF
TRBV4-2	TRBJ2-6	CASSQDWSGANVLTF
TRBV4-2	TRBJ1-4	CASSRRGPHGEKLFF
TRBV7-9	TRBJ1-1	CASRPIGTEAFF